These 3 T cell receptor beta chains originate from one sample sequenced in a study of blood T cell repertoires in COVID-19. Sequenced by immunoSEQ multiplex PCR; TCRdb stores in-frame clones only, minus some. The data hold roughly 150,000 clones, with more than 70% observed a single time. The sequenced sample consisted of peripheral blood. The receptors come from a man between 60 and 70 years old with acute or convalescent COVID-19.

The chain recombines TRBV2 with TRBJ1-3; D unresolved. CDR1 and CDR2 from the germline V gene are SNHLY and FYNNEI. CDR3 length: 16 amino acids. Deletions cut 4 bases from V and 0 bases from J, with 13 bases between. CDR3 loop: CASSAETAYSGNTIYF. The CDR3 DNA reads as TGTGCCAGCAGTGCGGAGACGGCCTACTCTGGAAACACCATATATTTT.

This sequence joins TRBV6-4 and TRBJ2-1, with D possibly TRBD2 on 5 matching bases. Trimming left V 4 bases short and J 7 bases short, with 11 bases between. In germline, CDR1 is MRHNA, CDR2 SNTAGT. This CDR3 has 13 residues. The CDR3 sequence: CASSVAQWNEQFF. For the CDR3, the DNA is TGTGCCAGCAGTGTAGCGCAGTGGAATGAGCAGTTCTTC.

The V gene is TRBV5-6, the J gene TRBJ2-1; unclear D gene. Between the trimmed V and J ends, which lost 2 bases and 5 bases, there was a span of 17 bases. Germline V gene sequence: CDR1 SGHDT, CDR2 YYEEEE. The CDR3 runs 16 residues. In nucleotides, the CDR3 is TGTGCCAGCAGCTTCTATCGGGTATCGAAGAACAATGAGCAGTTCTTC. It encodes CASSFYRVSKNNEQFF.